Shown below are 32 T cell receptor beta chains from a single sample sequenced in a study of cytomegalovirus exposure and HLA in healthy donors. The primer mix had 60 Vbeta and 13 Jbeta primers. The protocol was immunoSEQ multiplex PCR, while the TCRdb copy is restricted to in-frame clones and leaves out a portion. This sample carries around 130,000 clones, roughly 80% of them seen once, and the ten largest clones take more than 2%. Material for sequencing was PBMCs. The receptor set was obtained from a woman aged 40 to 50 in good health and CMV-seropositive.

The gene calls are TRBV11-2 and TRBJ2-7; D unresolved. The CDR3 spans 15 residues. V was shortened by 2 bases and J by 0 bases, with 11 bases between the two germline ends. Germline V lookup: CDR1 SGHAT, CDR2 FQNNGV. The CDR3 reads CASSLPNLSSYEQYF. DNA of the CDR3: TGTGCCAGCAGCTTACCCAACTTAAGCTCCTACGAGCAGTACTTC.

The rearrangement joins TRBV28 to TRBJ1-1; 10 nucleotides line up with TRBD1. CDR1 and CDR2 from the germline V gene are MDHEN and SYDVKM. V gave up 5 bases and J gave up 5 bases; unmatched junction bases: 5. This CDR3 has 14 amino acids. The CDR3 spells CASSKTGGRTEAFF. The CDR3 nucleotides read TGTGCCAGCAGTAAGACAGGGGGCAGGACTGAAGCTTTCTTT.

Of note for this clone: The same CDR3 arises from other DNA sequences in this sample as well. The rearrangement links TRBV18 to TRBJ1-5; 10 bases line up with TRBD1. The CDR3 has 16 residues. The trim removed 2 bases at V and 2 bases at J, leaving 3 bases unmatched. From germline, CDR1 is KGHSH and CDR2 LQKENI. The CDR3, as DNA: TGTGCCAGCTCACCAACAGGGACAGGGGGCAATCAGCCCCAGCATTTT. It translates to CASSPTGTGGNQPQHF.

V and J are TRBV19 and TRBJ2-5, with TRBD1 identical over 9 bases. The V gene end was trimmed by 9 bases and the J gene end by 4 bases; junction bases not matched to a gene: 6. Germline V gene data show CDR1 as LNHDA and CDR2 as SQIVND (reference sequence). The length of the CDR3 is 13 residues. CDR3 nucleotide sequence: TGTGCCAGCCGGGACAGGGTTTCAGAGACCCAGTACTTC. It is translated as CASRDRVSETQYF.

The rearrangement uses TRBV29-1 and TRBJ1-2; TRBD1 aligns across 8 bases. V trimming: 4 bases; J trimming: 8 bases; junction bases outside the gene matches: 9. Per the germline V gene, CDR1 is SQVTM and CDR2 is ANQGSEA. The CDR3 runs to 13 residues. The CDR3 nucleotides are TGCAGCGTTGGATTCCAGGGGGCCCGGGGCTACACCTTC. Translation gives CSVGFQGARGYTF.

This chain uses TRBV5-5 with TRBJ2-7; D remains ambiguous. V was clipped by 0 bases and J by 4 bases, with 5 bases between them. The CDR3 contains 12 residues. Per germline, CDR1 SGHKS and CDR2 YYEKEE (reference sequence). The DNA for the CDR3 is TGTGCCAGCAGCTTGGACTTATACGAGCAGTACTTC. Translated, it gives CASSLDLYEQYF.

The chain couples TRBV10-3 to TRBJ1-1; 8 nucleotides line up with TRBD1. V was pared by 10 bases and J by 3 bases, with 7 bases of the junction left unmatched. The CDR3 is made up of 13 amino acids. The germline V gene encodes CDR1 ENHRY and CDR2 SYGVKD. The CDR3 protein is CATQGAEHTEAFF. In DNA, the CDR3 is TGTGCCACCCAGGGGGCGGAGCACACTGAAGCTTTCTTT.

The chain uses TRBV7-3 and TRBJ2-1, with D perhaps matching TRBD2 (6 bases). This CDR3 comprises 13 residues. The V end was cut by 3 bases, the J end by 11 bases, with 14 bases between. CDR1 is SGHTA and CDR2 is FQGTGA in the germline V gene. In DNA, the CDR3 is TGTGCCAGCAGCTTCCGGGACTCTGAAAAGCAGTTCTTC. Amino acids: CASSFRDSEKQFF. Filled out from reference TRBV7-3 and TRBJ2-1, the complete variable domain reads GAGVSQTPSNKVTEKGKYVELRCDPISGHTALYWYRQSLGQGPEFLIYFQGTGAADDSGLPNDRFFAVRPEGSVSTLKIQRTERGDSAVYLCASSFRDSEKQFFGPGTRLTVL.

The genes are TRBV6-5 and TRBJ2-5, with 8 bases aligning to TRBD2. This CDR3 is built from 13 residues. Germline V gene sequence: CDR1 MNHEY, CDR2 SVGAGI. With 8 bases clipped from V and 3 bases from J, the junction kept 5 bases outside the gene matches. As DNA, the CDR3 is TGTGCCAGCCGGGGGGGTCTAAAAGAGACCCAGTACTTC. Its protein is CASRGGLKETQYF.

This clone showed up just once. The CDR3 coding sequence is TGTGCCAGCAGTGGCCATGACAGGGACCACGGGAAAAACACCATATATTTT. It codes for CASSGHDRDHGKNTIYF. The chain is built from TRBV28 and TRBJ1-3; TRBD1 aligns across 7 bases. The V segment lost 5 bases and the J segment 6 bases; nucleotides outside the gene matches: 16. Germline V lookup: CDR1 MDHEN, CDR2 SYDVKM. The CDR3 is 17 amino acids.

The chain carries TRBV25-1 and TRBJ1-4; D gene uncertain. CDR1 is MGHDK and CDR2 is SYGVNS in the germline V gene. V gave up 4 bases and J gave up 1 base, with 10 bases separating them. The CDR3 is 15 residues long. CDR3 sequence (DNA): TGTGCCAGCAGTGCAATGCGGGGAACTAATGAAAAACTGTTTTTT. Encoded protein: CASSAMRGTNEKLFF.

This clone has more than one count but fewer than ten. The chain links TRBV6-5 to TRBJ1-1; 8 bases match TRBD1. With V trimmed by 5 bases and J by 1 base, 3 bases remained unmatched. The CDR3 runs to 14 residues. Germline-derived CDR1 and CDR2 are MNHEY and SVGAGI. The CDR3 DNA follows: TGTGCCAGCAGTCTAGGACAGGGGAACACTGAAGCTTTCTTT. This encodes CASSLGQGNTEAFF.

This rearrangement joins TRBV19 to TRBJ2-3, with a weak D call TRBD2 (6 bases). The CDR3 has 14 amino acids. The V gene lost 3 bases and the J gene lost 1 base, with 8 bases spanning the gap. The germline V gene encodes CDR1 LNHDA and CDR2 SQIVND (reference sequence). CDR3 nucleotides: TGTGCCAGTAGTATCCCGGGGGGCACAGATACGCAGTATTTT. This gives the protein CASSIPGGTDTQYF.

The rearrangement joins TRBV4-1 to TRBJ2-5, with 9 bases identical to TRBD1. The CDR3 contains 14 residues. Germline CDR1 MGHRA, CDR2 YSYEKL. V dropped 5 bases and J dropped 7; count of bases not matched to a gene: 8. The CDR3 DNA is TGCGCCAGCAGCACCCGGGACAGGGAGGGGACCCAGTACTTC. The encoded protein is CASSTRDREGTQYF.

The chain carries TRBV6-6 and TRBJ1-1; the match to TRBD1 covers 7 bases. CDR3 length: 15 amino acids. Germline CDR1 reads MNHNY; CDR2 reads SVGAGI (reference sequence). After removal of 6 bases from V and 1 base from J, the junction contained 8 bases not matched to a gene. CDR3 sequence reads: CASRDPGQRNTEAFF. The CDR3 DNA follows: TGTGCCAGCAGGGACCCGGGACAGAGGAACACTGAAGCTTTCTTT.

Notes on this clone: A read error is the likely source, as a far larger clone sits one nucleotide away. The identical CDR3 is also encoded by other nucleotide sequences in the sample. This sequence joins TRBV7-2 and TRBJ1-1; perhaps TRBD1 as D (6 bases). The CDR3 sequence is 12 residues long. V shed 3 bases and J shed 5 bases, with 7 bases lying between them. Germline V gene sequence: CDR1 SGHTA, CDR2 FQGNSA. The CDR3 here is CASSLRGTEAFF. The CDR3 DNA follows: TGTGCCAGCAGCTTGAGGGGGACTGAAGCTTTCTTT.

J is TRBJ1-2 and V is TRBV6-5; the D gene is possibly TRBD1 (6 bases). The CDR3 covers 13 residues. Trimming took 1 base from V and 8 from J, leaving 11 bases between them. Germline V CDR1 and CDR2: MNHEY, SVGAGI. The CDR3: CASSYWQGSGYTF. CDR3 DNA: TGTGCCAGCAGTTACTGGCAGGGGAGCGGCTACACCTTC.

At least ten counts were recorded for this clone. V usage is TRBV6-1 and J usage is TRBJ1-5; 7 bases align to TRBD1. The V and J ends lost 6 bases and 2 bases, in that order; junction bases with no gene match: 4. This CDR3 comprises 14 residues. The V gene's germline CDR1 is MNHNS and CDR2 SASEGT. The CDR3 sequence is CASRTTGRNQPQHF. The DNA of the CDR3 is TGTGCCAGCAGAACGACAGGGCGCAATCAGCCCCAGCATTTT.

The chain links TRBV18 to TRBJ1-4; D not resolved. The V end was cut by 4 bases, the J end by 1 base, with 10 bases between. This CDR3 region has 15 residues. Germline lookup yields CDR1 KGHSH and CDR2 LQKENI. The CDR3 here is CASSRKTGTNEKLFF. CDR3 in DNA: TGTGCCAGCTCACGTAAGACGGGAACTAATGAAAAACTGTTTTTT.

This chain joins TRBV19 and TRBJ1-4; 10 bases map to TRBD1. The germline CDR1 and CDR2 sequences are LNHDA and SQIVND (reference sequence). The trim removed 5 bases at V and 4 bases at J, leaving 10 bases unmatched. The CDR3 consists of 17 residues. CDR3 sequence: CASSSPGQGIRNEKLFF. In nucleotides, the CDR3 is TGTGCCAGTAGTTCACCGGGACAGGGGATCCGTAATGAAAAACTGTTTTTT.

This clone was counted a few times. The V gene is TRBV5-4, the J gene TRBJ1-1; D not resolved. Trimming cost V 1 base and J 1 base, with 8 bases left between them. The CDR3 has 14 residues. Germline assignment: CDR1 SGHNT and CDR2 YYREEE (reference sequence). The CDR3, as DNA: TGTGCCAGCAGCTTGATGTCCCAGAACACTGAAGCTTTCTTT. Amino acids: CASSLMSQNTEAFF.

This chain joins TRBV21-1 and TRBJ2-6; the table calls TRBD2, which could not be checked here. TRBV21-1 represents a pseudogene. The CDR3 extends over 12 amino acids. Here the CDR3 reads CAGSPGANVLTF. CDR3 nucleotides: TGTGCCGGGAGTCCTGGGGCCAACGTCCTGACTTTC.

The chain carries TRBV9 and TRBJ2-5; the D gene is possibly TRBD1 (11 bases). Germline V gene lookup returns CDR1 SGDLS and CDR2 YYNGEE. The CDR3 contains 21 residues. Between the trimmed V and J ends, which lost 5 bases and 1 base, there was a span of 33 bases. The CDR3 protein is CASSHGQGAASGRRAQETQYF. The DNA of the CDR3 is TGTGCCAGCAGTCATGGACAGGGGGCGGCTAGCGGGAGACGGGCCCAAGAGACCCAGTACTTC.

CDR3 region: CASSAIAGGSSYNEQFF. The CDR3 nucleotides are TGTGCCAGCAGTGCTATAGCGGGAGGGTCCTCCTACAATGAGCAGTTCTTC. V and J are TRBV6-1 and TRBJ2-1, with 11 bases matching TRBD2. The V and J ends lost 4 bases and 0 bases, in that order; junction bases with no gene match: 5. Looked up from germline, CDR1 is MNHNS and CDR2 is SASEGT. This CDR3 has 17 residues.

The gene calls are TRBV7-2 and TRBJ2-2; D perhaps matches TRBD1 (6 bases). The germline gives CDR1 SGHTA, CDR2 FQGNSA. CDR3 length equals 15 residues. V was shortened by 2 bases and J by 5 bases, with 12 bases between the two germline ends. This CDR3 reads CASSLRTATTGELFF. CDR3 DNA sequence: TGTGCCAGCAGCTTAAGGACAGCGACAACCGGGGAGCTGTTTTTT. The complete variable domain, with remaining parts taken from reference TRBV7-2 and TRBJ2-2, reads GAGVSQSPSNKVTEKGKDVELRCDPISGHTALYWYRQSLGQGLEFLIYFQGNSAPDKSGLPSDRFSAERTGGSVSTLTIQRTQQEDSAVYLCASSLRTATTGELFFGEGSRLTVL.

V is TRBV28 and J is TRBJ1-3, with a tentative D call TRBD1 (6 bases). Germline CDR1 reads MDHEN; CDR2 reads SYDVKM. V lost 8 bases and J lost 4, with 21 bases in between. This CDR3 region has 16 residues. The CDR3 here is CASCSQGIGNGNTIYF. In DNA form, the CDR3 reads TGTGCCAGCTGCTCTCAGGGGATTGGGAACGGAAACACCATATATTTT.

The rearrangement uses TRBV27 and TRBJ2-3; 8 bases map to TRBD1. The CDR3 totals 15 residues. Germline CDR1 is MNHEY and CDR2 is SMNVEV (reference sequence). With V trimmed by 4 bases and J by 3 bases, 6 bases remained unmatched. The CDR3 sequence: CASSSRTGITDTQYF. The CDR3 DNA is TGTGCCAGCAGTTCTCGGACAGGGATTACAGATACGCAGTATTTT.

The chain couples TRBV4-2 to TRBJ2-2; D ambiguous. CDR3 length equals 14 residues. Germline V lookup: CDR1 LGHNA, CDR2 YNFKEQ. Trimming pared 1 base from V and 3 bases from J, leaving 6 bases between. The DNA for the CDR3 is TGTGCCAGCAGCCAAGTTGCAGACACCGGGGAGCTGTTTTTT. As protein: CASSQVADTGELFF.

V gene TRBV28 combines with J gene TRBJ1-3; 7 bases are shared with TRBD1. Germline V CDR1 and CDR2: MDHEN, SYDVKM. CDR3 length equals 17 residues. The junction had 8 bases not matched to a gene; V was cut back by 3 bases and J by 0 bases. The CDR3 DNA reads as TGTGCCAGCAGTTTCGGGGGACAGCCACACTCTGGAAACACCATATATTTT. The encoded protein is CASSFGGQPHSGNTIYF.

The CDR3 DNA is TGTGCCAGCCTAGACAGTCTGAGCTATGGCTACACCTTC. Translated, it gives CASLDSLSYGYTF. The V and J genes are TRBV28 and TRBJ1-2, with D tentatively TRBD1 (5 bases). The germline V and J ends were trimmed by 8 bases and 4 bases, with 14 bases remaining between them. CDR1 and CDR2 (germline): MDHEN, SYDVKM. The CDR3 length is 13 residues.

Comments on this clone: This CDR3 is also generated by other DNA sequences in the sample. This chain uses TRBV28 with TRBJ1-5; D uncertain. CDR1 and CDR2 (germline): MDHEN, SYDVKM. Trimming took off 5 bases at V and 5 bases at J, with 7 bases between the two ends. This CDR3 has 12 amino acids. CDR3 sequence reads: CASSLLYQPQHF. The DNA for the CDR3 is TGTGCCAGCAGTCTTCTCTATCAGCCCCAGCATTTT.

This chain uses TRBV27 with TRBJ2-2; 8 bases agree with TRBD2. From germline, CDR1 is MNHEY and CDR2 SMNVEV (reference sequence). The CDR3 is 17 residues long. V lost 3 bases, J lost 6 bases, and 12 bases stayed unmatched. CDR3 nucleotide sequence: TGTGCCAGCAGTTTTACGGGAGGGGGGGCCCTCGCCGGGGAGCTGTTTTTT. Amino acid sequence: CASSFTGGGALAGELFF.